This T cell receptor (beta chain) was identified in a study of response to subunit inactivated influenza vaccine. The study, taken as a whole, reports: Seasonal influenza vaccination, on each occasion, was suggested by the authors to recruit few new T cells.

This clonotype was detected ten times or more. Its target is unknown. The CDR3 contains 16 residues. With 1 base removed from V and 2 bases from J, the gap between germline ends came to 12 bases. Per the germline V gene, CDR1 is LGHDT and CDR2 is YNNKEL (reference sequence). TCRdb redid the calling of the RT-PCR reads with MiXCR, one entry per CDR3 protein. The sample holds about 520,000 distinct CDR3 sequences; less than 7.5% are singletons and the top ten take under 15%. The rearrangement uses TRBV3-1 and TRBJ1-3; D unclear. The receptor was isolated from a man aged 45 to 75 who received an inactivated influenza vaccine. This specimen consisted of PBMCs from blood, obtained around 25 months after vaccination. In nucleotides, the CDR3 is TGTGCCAGCAGCCAAGGAGTAATAGGCCCTGGAAACACCATATATTTT. Its translation is CASSQGVIGPGNTIYF.